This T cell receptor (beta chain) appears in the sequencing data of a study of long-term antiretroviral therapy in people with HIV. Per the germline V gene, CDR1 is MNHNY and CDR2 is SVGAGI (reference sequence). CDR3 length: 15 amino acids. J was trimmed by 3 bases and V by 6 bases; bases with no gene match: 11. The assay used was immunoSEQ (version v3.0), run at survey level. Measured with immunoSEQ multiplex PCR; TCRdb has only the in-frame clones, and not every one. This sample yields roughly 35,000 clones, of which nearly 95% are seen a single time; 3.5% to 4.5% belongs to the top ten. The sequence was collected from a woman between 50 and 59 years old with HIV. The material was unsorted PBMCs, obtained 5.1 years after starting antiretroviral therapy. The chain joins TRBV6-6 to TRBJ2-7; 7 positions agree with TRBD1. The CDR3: CASSSGQVVVYEQYF. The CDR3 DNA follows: TGTGCCAGCAGCTCCGGACAGGTGGTGGTCTACGAGCAGTACTTC.